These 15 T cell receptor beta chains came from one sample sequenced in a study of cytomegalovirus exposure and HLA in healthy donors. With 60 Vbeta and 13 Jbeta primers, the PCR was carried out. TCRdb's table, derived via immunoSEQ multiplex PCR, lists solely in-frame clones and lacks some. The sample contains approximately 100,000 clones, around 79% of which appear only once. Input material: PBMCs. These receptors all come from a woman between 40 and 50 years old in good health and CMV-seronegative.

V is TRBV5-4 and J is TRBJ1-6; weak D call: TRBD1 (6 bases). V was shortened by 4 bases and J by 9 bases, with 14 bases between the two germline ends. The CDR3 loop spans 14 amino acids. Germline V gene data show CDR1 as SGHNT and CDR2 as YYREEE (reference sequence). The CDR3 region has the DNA TGTGCCAGCAGCGGACGGGGGGCAGGTTCACCCCTCCACTTT. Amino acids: CASSGRGAGSPLHF. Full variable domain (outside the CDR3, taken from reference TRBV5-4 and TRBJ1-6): ETGVTQSPTHLIKTRGQQVTLRCSSQSGHNTVSWYQQALGQGPQFIFQYYREEENGRGNFPPRFSGLQFPNYSSELNVNALELDDSALYLCASSGRGAGSPLHFGNGTRLTVT.

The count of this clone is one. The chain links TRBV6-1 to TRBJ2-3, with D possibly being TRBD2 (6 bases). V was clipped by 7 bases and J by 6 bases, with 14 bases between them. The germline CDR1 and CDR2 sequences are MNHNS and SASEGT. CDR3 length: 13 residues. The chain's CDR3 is CASKGTPQDTQYF. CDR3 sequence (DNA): TGTGCCAGCAAAGGGACTCCCCAGGATACGCAGTATTTT.

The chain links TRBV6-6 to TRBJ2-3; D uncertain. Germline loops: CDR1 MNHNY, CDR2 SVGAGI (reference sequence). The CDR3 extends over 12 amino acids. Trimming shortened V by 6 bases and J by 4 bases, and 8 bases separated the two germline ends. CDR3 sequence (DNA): TGTGCCAGCAGCCCCATAGCAGATACGCAGTATTTT. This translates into CASSPIADTQYF.

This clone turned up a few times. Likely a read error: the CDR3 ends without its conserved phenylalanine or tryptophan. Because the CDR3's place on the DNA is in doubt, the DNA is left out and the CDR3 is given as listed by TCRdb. The CDR3 protein is CASSYLTGSLNM. The rearrangement links TRBV6-5 to TRBJ1-1; no DNA check was done on the table's D call, TRBD1. Germline V gene data show CDR1 as MNHEY and CDR2 as SVGAGI. 12 amino acids form the CDR3, both terminal residues included.

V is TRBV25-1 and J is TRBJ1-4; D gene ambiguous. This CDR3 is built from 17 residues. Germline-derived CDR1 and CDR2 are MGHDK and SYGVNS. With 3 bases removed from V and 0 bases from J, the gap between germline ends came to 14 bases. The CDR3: CASSDGQTIATNEKLFF. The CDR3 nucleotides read TGTGCCAGCAGTGACGGTCAGACAATTGCAACTAATGAAAAACTGTTTTTT.

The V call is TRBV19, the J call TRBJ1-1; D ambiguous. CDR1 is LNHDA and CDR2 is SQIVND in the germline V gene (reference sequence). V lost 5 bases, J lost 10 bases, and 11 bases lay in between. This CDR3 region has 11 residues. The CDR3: CASSFAAGAFF. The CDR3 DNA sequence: TGTGCCAGTAGTTTTGCCGCGGGAGCTTTCTTT.

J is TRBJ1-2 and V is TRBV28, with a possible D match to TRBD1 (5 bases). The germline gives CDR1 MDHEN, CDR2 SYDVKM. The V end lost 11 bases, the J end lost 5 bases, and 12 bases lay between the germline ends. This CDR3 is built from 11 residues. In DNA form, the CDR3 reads TGTGCCGGGGGGGGTACGTATGGCTACACCTTC. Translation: CAGGGTYGYTF.

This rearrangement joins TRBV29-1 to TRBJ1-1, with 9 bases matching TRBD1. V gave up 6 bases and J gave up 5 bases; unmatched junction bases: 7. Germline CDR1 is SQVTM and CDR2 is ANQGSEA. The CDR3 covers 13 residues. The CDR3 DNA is TGCAGCGTCGCTGGGACAGGGAGGACTGAAGCTTTCTTT. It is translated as CSVAGTGRTEAFF.

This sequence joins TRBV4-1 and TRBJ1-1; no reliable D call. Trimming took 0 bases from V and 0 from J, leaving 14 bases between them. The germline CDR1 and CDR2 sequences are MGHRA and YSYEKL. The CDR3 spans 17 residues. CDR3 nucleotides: TGCGCCAGCAGCCAAGATGCGGGCGGATTAATGAACACTGAAGCTTTCTTT. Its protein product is CASSQDAGGLMNTEAFF.

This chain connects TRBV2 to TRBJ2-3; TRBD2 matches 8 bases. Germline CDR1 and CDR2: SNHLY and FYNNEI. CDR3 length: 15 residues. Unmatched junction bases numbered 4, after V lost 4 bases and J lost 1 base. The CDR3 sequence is CASSARAGGTDTQYF. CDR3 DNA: TGTGCCAGCAGTGCCAGAGCGGGGGGCACAGATACGCAGTATTTT.

CDR3 amino acids: CASSMLQTGNTIYF. For the CDR3, the DNA is TGTGCCAGTAGTATGTTACAGACTGGAAACACCATATATTTT. The V gene is TRBV19, the J gene TRBJ1-3; D gene unclear. The V end was cut by 3 bases, the J end by 2 bases, with 8 bases between. CDR1 and CDR2 from the germline V gene are LNHDA and SQIVND (reference sequence). The CDR3 is 14 residues long.

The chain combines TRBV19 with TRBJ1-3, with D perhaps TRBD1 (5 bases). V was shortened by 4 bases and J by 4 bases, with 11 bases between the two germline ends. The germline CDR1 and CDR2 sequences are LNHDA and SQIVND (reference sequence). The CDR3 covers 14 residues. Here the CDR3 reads CASSTTGRGNTIYF. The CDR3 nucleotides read TGTGCCAGTAGTACCACAGGAAGGGGAAACACCATATATTTT.

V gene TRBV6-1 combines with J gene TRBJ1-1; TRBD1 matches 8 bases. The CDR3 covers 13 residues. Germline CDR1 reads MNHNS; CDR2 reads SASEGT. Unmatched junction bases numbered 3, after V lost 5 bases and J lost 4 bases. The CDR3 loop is CASSLRGRTEAFF. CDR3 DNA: TGTGCCAGCAGTCTCAGGGGGCGCACTGAAGCTTTCTTT.

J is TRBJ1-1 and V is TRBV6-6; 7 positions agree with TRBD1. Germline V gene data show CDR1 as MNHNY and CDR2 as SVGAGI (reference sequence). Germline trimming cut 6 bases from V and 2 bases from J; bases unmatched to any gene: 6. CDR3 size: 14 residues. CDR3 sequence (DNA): TGTGCCAGCAGCCTAGGGACAGACAACACTGAAGCTTTCTTT. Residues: CASSLGTDNTEAFF.

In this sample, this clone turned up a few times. CDR3 nucleotide sequence: TGTGCCAGCAGCAAAGGGGATACCGGGACAGGGGCTAACTATGGCTACACCTTC. Its translation: CASSKGDTGTGANYGYTF. The rearrangement joins TRBV7-8 to TRBJ1-2; 10 bases align to TRBD1. V lost 5 bases to trimming and J lost 0 bases; unmatched junction nucleotides: 12. This CDR3 has 18 amino acids. CDR1 SGHVS and CDR2 FQNEAQ come from the germline V gene. Supplemented by reference TRBV7-8 and TRBJ1-2, the full variable domain reads GAGVSQSPRYKVAKRGQDVALRCDPISGHVSLFWYQQALGQGPEFLTYFQNEAQLDKSGLPSDRFFAERPEGSVSTLKIQRTQQEDSAVYLCASSKGDTGTGANYGYTFGSGTRLTVV.